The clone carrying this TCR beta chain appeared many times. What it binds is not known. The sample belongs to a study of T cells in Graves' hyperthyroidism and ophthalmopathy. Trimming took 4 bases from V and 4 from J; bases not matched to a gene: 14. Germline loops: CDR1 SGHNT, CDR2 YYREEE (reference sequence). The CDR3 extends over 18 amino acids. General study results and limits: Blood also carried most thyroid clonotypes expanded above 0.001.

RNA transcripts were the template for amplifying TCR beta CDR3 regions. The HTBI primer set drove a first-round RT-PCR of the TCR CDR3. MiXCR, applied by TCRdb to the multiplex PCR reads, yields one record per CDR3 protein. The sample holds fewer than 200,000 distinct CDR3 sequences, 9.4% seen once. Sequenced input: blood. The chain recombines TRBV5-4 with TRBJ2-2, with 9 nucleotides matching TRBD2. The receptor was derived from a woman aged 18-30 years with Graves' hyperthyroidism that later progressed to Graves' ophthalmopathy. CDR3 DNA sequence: TGTGCCAGCAGCCCCTCGGCGGGAGGGCCAATCAGCACCGGGGAGCTGTTTTTT. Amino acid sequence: CASSPSAGGPISTGELFF.